A single sample is the source of the 5 T cell receptor beta chains below, sequenced in a study of T cells after somatic rescue of genetic block. Sequencing used immunoSEQ multiplex PCR; TCRdb keeps in-frame clones, though not all of them. The data show 110,000 or so clones, about nine tenths seen once. Material for sequencing was peripheral blood mononuclear cells (PBMCs). The receptors stem from a woman aged 18 to 35.

J is TRBJ1-6 and V is TRBV11-3; 9 positions agree with TRBD1. The germline V gene encodes CDR1 SGHNT and CDR2 YENEEA. The CDR3 spans 14 residues. The junction had 3 bases not matched to a gene; V was cut back by 6 bases and J by 6 bases. CDR3 sequence: CASSLTGGNSPLHF. Here the CDR3 DNA reads TGTGCCAGCAGTTTGACAGGGGGTAATTCACCCCTCCACTTT.

The chain uses TRBV19 and TRBJ2-5; 11 bases are a match to TRBD2. The V gene end was trimmed by 7 bases and the J gene end by 1 base; junction bases not matched to a gene: 5. In germline, CDR1 is LNHDA, CDR2 SQIVND (reference sequence). CDR3 length: 15 residues. CDR3 nucleotides: TGTGCCAGTACTATGACTAGCGGGGTCCAAGAGACCCAGTACTTC. It is translated as CASTMTSGVQETQYF.

The chain has TRBV11-2 and TRBJ2-6; D may correspond to TRBD1 or TRBD2 (5 bases each). V dropped 4 bases and J dropped 0 bases, with 10 bases sitting between them. Germline V gives CDR1 SGHAT, CDR2 FQNNGV. The CDR3 runs 16 residues. The CDR3 loop is CASSSGLYSGANVLTF. The CDR3 DNA follows: TGTGCCAGCAGCTCGGGGCTTTACTCTGGGGCCAACGTCCTGACTTTC.

This clone was found once. The gene calls are TRBV5-4 and TRBJ1-5; D gene unclear. The CDR3 contains 12 residues. V lost 0 bases and J lost 9, with 7 bases in between. Germline V gene sequence: CDR1 SGHNT, CDR2 YYREEE (reference sequence). CDR3 protein: CASSLASGPQHF. Written as DNA, the CDR3 is TGTGCCAGCAGCTTGGCCAGCGGGCCCCAGCATTTT.

This chain connects TRBV28 to TRBJ1-3, with D tentatively TRBD1 (5 bases). The germline V gene has CDR1 MDHEN and CDR2 SYDVKM. The length of the CDR3 is 16 residues. Trimming pared 6 bases from V and 0 bases from J, leaving 15 bases between. CDR3 bases: TGTGCCAGCAGCTCCCCAGGGACCAACTCTGGAAACACCATATATTTT. It encodes CASSSPGTNSGNTIYF.